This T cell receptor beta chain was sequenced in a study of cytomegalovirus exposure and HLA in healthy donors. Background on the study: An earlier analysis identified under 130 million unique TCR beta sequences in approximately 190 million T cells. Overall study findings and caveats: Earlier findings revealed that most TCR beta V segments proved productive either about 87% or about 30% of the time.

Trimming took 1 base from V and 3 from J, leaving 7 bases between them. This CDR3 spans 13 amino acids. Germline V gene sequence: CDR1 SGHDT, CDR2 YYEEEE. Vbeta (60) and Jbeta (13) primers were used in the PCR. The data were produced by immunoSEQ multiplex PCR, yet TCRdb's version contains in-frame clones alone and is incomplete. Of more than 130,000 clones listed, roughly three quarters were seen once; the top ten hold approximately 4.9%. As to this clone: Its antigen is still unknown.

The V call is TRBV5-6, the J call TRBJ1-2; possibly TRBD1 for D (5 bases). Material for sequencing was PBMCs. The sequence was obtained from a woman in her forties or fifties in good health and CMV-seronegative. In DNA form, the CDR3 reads TGTGCCAGCAGCTTGCCAGGGCACTATGGCTACACCTTC. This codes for CASSLPGHYGYTF. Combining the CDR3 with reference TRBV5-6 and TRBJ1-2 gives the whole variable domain DAGVTQSPTHLIKTRGQQVTLRCSPKSGHDTVSWYQQALGQGPQFIFQYYEEEERQRGNFPDRFSGHQFPNYSSELNVNALLLGDSALYLCASSLPGHYGYTFGSGTRLTVV.